The 14 T cell receptor beta chains in this list originate from one sample, sequenced in a study of response to subunit inactivated influenza vaccine. TCRdb independently ran MiXCR on the RT-PCR reads; one entry per CDR3 protein. The sample shows over 150,000 distinct CDR3 sequences, around an eighth of them seen only once. The sample here was CD8+ T cells sorted from PBMCs, taken 5 days after vaccination. These receptors originate from a man in his fifties or sixties who received an inactivated influenza vaccine.

In its sample, this clonotype was seen a few times. The chain joins TRBV4-2 to TRBJ1-6; 7 nucleotides agree with TRBD1. Germline-derived CDR1 and CDR2 are LGHNA and YNFKEQ. The junction had 8 bases not matched to a gene; V was cut back by 2 bases and J by 7 bases. This CDR3 region has 16 residues. CDR3 coding DNA: TGTGCCAGCAGCCAATACCGACAGGGTGGAAATTCACCCCTCCACTTT. Translating it yields CASSQYRQGGNSPLHF.

This clonotype was observed a few times. The genes are TRBV4-3 and TRBJ2-2; TRBD2 aligns across 8 bases. The V segment lost 1 base and the J segment 3 bases; nucleotides outside the gene matches: 4. Germline CDR1 and CDR2: LGHNA and YSLEER. The CDR3 extends over 16 amino acids. CDR3 region: CASSQVSGGYTGELFF. The CDR3 nucleotides read TGCGCCAGCAGCCAAGTCTCGGGGGGGTACACCGGGGAGCTGTTTTTT.

This clonotype was seen repeatedly, ten times or more. In DNA, the CDR3 is TGTGCCAGCAGCCCCTTCCCCAGCGGGGGGGACTACGAGCAGTACTTC. Amino acids: CASSPFPSGGDYEQYF. The V call is TRBV11-2, the J call TRBJ2-7; TRBD2 aligns across 10 bases. Germline CDR1 is SGHAT and CDR2 is FQNNGV. Unmatched junction bases numbered 10, after V lost 5 bases and J lost 3 bases. The CDR3 consists of 16 residues.

Many counts were recorded for this clonotype. The chain recombines TRBV11-2 with TRBJ1-2; TRBD1 matches at 8 bases. The CDR3 extends over 15 amino acids. Germline loops: CDR1 SGHAT, CDR2 FQNNGV. With V trimmed by 1 base and J by 8 bases, 9 bases remained unmatched. The CDR3 DNA reads as TGTGCCAGCAGCTTAGGTTGGGGACAGGTCGGCGGCTACACCTTC. This translates into CASSLGWGQVGGYTF.

This clonotype came up a few times. The chain links TRBV20-1 to TRBJ2-5; 7 bases line up with TRBD2. V trimming: 0 bases; J trimming: 4 bases; junction bases outside the gene matches: 8. The CDR3 runs 15 residues. Germline V gene lookup returns CDR1 DFQATT and CDR2 SNEGSKA (reference sequence). CDR3 coding DNA: TGCAGTGCTAGAGATCTAAGCGGGGTCGGAGAGACCCAGTACTTC. It translates to CSARDLSGVGETQYF.

V and J are TRBV4-2 and TRBJ2-7; maybe TRBD2 (7 bases). The CDR3 runs to 12 residues. Germline CDR1 reads LGHNA; CDR2 reads YNFKEQ. Trimming pared 9 bases from V and 4 bases from J, leaving 13 bases between. CDR3 amino acids: CASGGRGYEQYF. As DNA, the CDR3 is TGTGCCAGTGGGGGGAGGGGGTACGAGCAGTACTTC.

This clonotype was seen more than once but under ten times. This rearrangement joins TRBV12-3 or TRBV12-4 to TRBJ2-3; D may correspond to TRBD1 or TRBD2 (5 bases each). CDR3 length: 13 amino acids. Trimming took off 6 bases at V and 2 bases at J, with 9 bases between the two ends. The CDR3 here is CASSPGHTDTQYF. The DNA of the CDR3 is TGTGCCAGCAGCCCGGGGCACACAGATACGCAGTATTTT.

The chain couples TRBV6-5 to TRBJ2-2; D unresolved. Trimming shortened V by 6 bases and J by 0 bases, and 17 bases separated the two germline ends. In germline, CDR1 is MNHEY, CDR2 SVGAGI. CDR3 length: 17 residues. The CDR3 sequence: CASSHSSRVANTGELFF. In DNA form, the CDR3 reads TGTGCCAGCAGCCACTCCTCAAGGGTCGCGAACACCGGGGAGCTGTTTTTT.

The sample holds many counts of this clonotype. The V gene is TRBV12-3 or TRBV12-4, the J gene TRBJ2-3, with 7 bases aligning to TRBD1. The CDR3 is 12 amino acids. Trimming cost V 5 bases and J 7 bases; bases outside gene matches: 3. The CDR3 spells CASSVQGYTQYF. The CDR3, as DNA: TGTGCCAGCAGTGTACAGGGGTATACGCAGTATTTT.

Concerning this clonotype itself: At one end the junction does not follow the germline gene, possibly because of a read error. V is TRBV12-3 or TRBV12-4 and J is TRBJ1-4, with 7 bases identical to TRBD1. This CDR3 contains 15 residues. This CDR3 reads CASSLTGVTNDKLFF. The CDR3 DNA reads as TGTGCCAGCAGTCTAACAGGGGTTACTAATGATAAACTGTTTTTT.

This clonotype was seen a few times. The J gene is TRBJ2-7, the V gene TRBV12-3 or TRBV12-4, with D perhaps matching TRBD2 (5 bases). The CDR3 has 13 amino acids. Trimming took 3 bases from V and 7 from J, leaving 13 bases between them. In nucleotides, the CDR3 is TGTGCCAGCAGTTTTCGGACTCCGCGGGAGCAGTACTTC. Translating it yields CASSFRTPREQYF.

The rearrangement links TRBV4-3 to TRBJ2-3; D call uncertain. Trimming removed 0 bases at V and 3 bases at J, with 13 bases between. Germline V gives CDR1 LGHNA, CDR2 YSLEER. This CDR3 contains 16 residues. This CDR3 is CASSQDGLVATDTQYF. In DNA form, the CDR3 reads TGCGCCAGCAGCCAAGATGGCCTAGTCGCAACAGATACGCAGTATTTT.

A few counts support this clonotype. CDR3 residues: CASSGDSGNQPQHF. The CDR3 bases are TGTGCCAGCAGTGGGGACAGCGGCAATCAGCCCCAGCATTTT. The rearrangement uses TRBV12-3 or TRBV12-4 and TRBJ1-5; 7 nucleotides line up with TRBD1. This CDR3 is built from 14 residues. The J segment lost 2 bases and the V segment lost 5 bases, leaving 3 bases of the junction unmatched.

V usage is TRBV14 and J usage is TRBJ2-1, with 8 bases lining up with TRBD2. The V and J ends lost 1 base and 10 bases, in that order; junction bases with no gene match: 9. The length of the CDR3 is 15 residues. Germline lookup yields CDR1 SGHDN and CDR2 FVKESK. The CDR3, as DNA: TGTGCCAGCAGCCAAGGCGGGGGGCCCATTAGAGAGCAGTTCTTC. This translates into CASSQGGGPIREQFF.